The clone carrying this TCR beta chain was seen more than once but under ten times. The antigen is not known. These data come from a study of T cell responses to AZD1222 COVID-19 vaccine. This table comes from immunoSEQ multiplex PCR, and its TCRdb copy is limited to in-frame clones, with some not included. In the table there are approximately 45,000 clones, about 90% of which are singletons. Whole-study results and caveats: Spike-specific TCRs gained breadth and depth after people received two AZD1222 doses. Regions 160-218 and 743-854 dominated among vaccine-associated CD4 TCRs spanning spike.

This receptor was taken from an adult who received the AZD1222 COVID-19 vaccine. This sample comprised peripheral blood, obtained 28 days after the second AZD1222 dose.

As DNA, the CDR3 is TGTGCCAGCAGCTTGGCGGCAGGTAATCAGCCCCAGCATTTT. Translating it yields CASSLAAGNQPQHF. The chain has TRBV5-5 and TRBJ1-5; no clear D. The V and J ends lost 0 bases and 4 bases respectively, with 8 bases between them. Germline CDR1 and CDR2: SGHKS and YYEKEE (reference sequence). The CDR3 loop spans 14 amino acids.